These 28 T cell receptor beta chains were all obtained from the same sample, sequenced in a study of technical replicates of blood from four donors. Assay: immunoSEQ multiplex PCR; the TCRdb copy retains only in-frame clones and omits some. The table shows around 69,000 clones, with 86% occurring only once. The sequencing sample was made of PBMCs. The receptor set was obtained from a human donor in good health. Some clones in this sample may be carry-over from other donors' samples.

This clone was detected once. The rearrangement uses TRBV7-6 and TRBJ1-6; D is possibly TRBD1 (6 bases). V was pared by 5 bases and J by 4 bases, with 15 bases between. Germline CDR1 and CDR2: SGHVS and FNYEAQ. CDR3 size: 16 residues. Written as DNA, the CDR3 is TGTGCCAGCAGCAAACAGGGATGGGAATATAATTCACCCCTCCACTTT. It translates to CASSKQGWEYNSPLHF.

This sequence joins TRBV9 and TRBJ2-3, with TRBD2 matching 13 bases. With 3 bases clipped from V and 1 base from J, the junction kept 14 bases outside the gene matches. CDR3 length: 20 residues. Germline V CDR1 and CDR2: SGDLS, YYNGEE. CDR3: CASSASVGRTSGGRTDTQYF. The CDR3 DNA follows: TGTGCCAGCAGCGCCTCAGTCGGGCGGACTAGCGGGGGACGCACAGATACGCAGTATTTT.

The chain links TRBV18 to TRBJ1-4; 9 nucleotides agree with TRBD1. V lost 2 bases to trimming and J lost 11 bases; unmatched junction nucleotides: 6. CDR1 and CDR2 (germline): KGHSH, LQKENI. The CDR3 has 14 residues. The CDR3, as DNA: TGTGCCAGCTCACCATTGGGACAGGGTCTCAAACTGTTTTTT. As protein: CASSPLGQGLKLFF.

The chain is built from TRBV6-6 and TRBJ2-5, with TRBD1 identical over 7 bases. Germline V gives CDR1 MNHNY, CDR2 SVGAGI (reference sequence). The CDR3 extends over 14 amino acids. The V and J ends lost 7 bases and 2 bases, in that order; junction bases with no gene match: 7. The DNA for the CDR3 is TGTGCCAGCACCCGGGACAGACAGCAAGAGACCCAGTACTTC. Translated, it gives CASTRDRQQETQYF.

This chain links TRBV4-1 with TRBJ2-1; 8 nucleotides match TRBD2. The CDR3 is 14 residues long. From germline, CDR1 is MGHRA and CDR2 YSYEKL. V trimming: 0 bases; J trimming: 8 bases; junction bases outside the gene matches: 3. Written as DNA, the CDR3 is TGCGCCAGCAGCCAAGACGGGAGGGGAGATGAGCAGTTCTTC. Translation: CASSQDGRGDEQFF.

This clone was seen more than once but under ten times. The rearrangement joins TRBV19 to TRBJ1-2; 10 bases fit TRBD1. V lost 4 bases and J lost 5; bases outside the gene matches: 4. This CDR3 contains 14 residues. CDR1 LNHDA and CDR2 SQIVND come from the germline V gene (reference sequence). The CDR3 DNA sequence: TGTGCCAGTAGTAGCATGGGACAGGGGTATGGCTACACCTTC. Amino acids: CASSSMGQGYGYTF.

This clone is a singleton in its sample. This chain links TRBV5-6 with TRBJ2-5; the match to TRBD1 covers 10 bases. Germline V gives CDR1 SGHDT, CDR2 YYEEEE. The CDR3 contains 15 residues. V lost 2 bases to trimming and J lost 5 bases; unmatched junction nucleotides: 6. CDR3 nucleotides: TGTGCCAGCAGCTTTGGGACAGGGGCGGGGGAGACCCAGTACTTC. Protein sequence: CASSFGTGAGETQYF.

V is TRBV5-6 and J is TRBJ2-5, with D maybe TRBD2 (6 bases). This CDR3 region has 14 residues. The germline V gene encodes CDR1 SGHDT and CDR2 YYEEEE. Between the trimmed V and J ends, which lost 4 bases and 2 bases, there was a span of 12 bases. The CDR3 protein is CASSRRGYQETQYF. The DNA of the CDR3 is TGTGCCAGCAGCCGGCGGGGATATCAAGAGACCCAGTACTTC.

In DNA, the CDR3 is TGCGCCAGCAGCCCAGCGGGGCGGGGGAAGCCGAACACCGGGGAGCTGTTTTTT. Translating gives CASSPAGRGKPNTGELFF. This chain connects TRBV5-1 to TRBJ2-2; the match to TRBD2 covers 7 bases. CDR3 length: 18 amino acids. Germline V gives CDR1 SGHRS, CDR2 YFSETQ. Trimming removed 4 bases from V and 0 bases from J; junction bases left unmatched: 12.

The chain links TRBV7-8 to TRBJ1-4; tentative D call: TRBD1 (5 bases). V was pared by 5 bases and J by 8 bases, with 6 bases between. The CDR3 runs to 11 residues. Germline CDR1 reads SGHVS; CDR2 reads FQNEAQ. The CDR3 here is CASSRTEKLFF. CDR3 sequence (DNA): TGTGCCAGCAGCCGGACAGAAAAACTGTTTTTT. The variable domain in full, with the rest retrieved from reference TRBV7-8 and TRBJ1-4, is GAGVSQSPRYKVAKRGQDVALRCDPISGHVSLFWYQQALGQGPEFLTYFQNEAQLDKSGLPSDRFFAERPEGSVSTLKIQRTQQEDSAVYLCASSRTEKLFFGSGTQLSVL.

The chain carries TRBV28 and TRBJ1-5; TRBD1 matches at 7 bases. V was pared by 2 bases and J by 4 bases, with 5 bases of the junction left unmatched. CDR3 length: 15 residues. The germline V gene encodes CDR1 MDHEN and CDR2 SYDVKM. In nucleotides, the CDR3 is TGTGCCAGCAGTTTACCGACAGGGACAAATCAGCCCCAGCATTTT. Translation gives CASSLPTGTNQPQHF.

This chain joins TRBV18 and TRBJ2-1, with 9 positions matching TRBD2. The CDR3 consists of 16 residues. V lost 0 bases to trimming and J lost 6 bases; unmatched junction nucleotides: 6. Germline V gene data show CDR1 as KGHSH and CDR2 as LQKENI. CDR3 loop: CASSPPSTSGANEQFF. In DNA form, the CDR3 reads TGTGCCAGCTCACCACCATCGACTAGCGGAGCCAATGAGCAGTTCTTC.

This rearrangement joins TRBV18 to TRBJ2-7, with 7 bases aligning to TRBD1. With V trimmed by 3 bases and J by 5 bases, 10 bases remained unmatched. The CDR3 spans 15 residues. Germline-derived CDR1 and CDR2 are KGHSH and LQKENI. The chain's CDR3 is CASSPSETGRHEQYF. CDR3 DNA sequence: TGTGCCAGCTCACCTTCCGAGACAGGGAGACACGAGCAGTACTTC. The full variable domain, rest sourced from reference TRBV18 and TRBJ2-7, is NAGVMQNPRHLVRRRGQEARLRCSPMKGHSHVYWYRQLPEEGLKFMVYLQKENIIDESGMPKERFSAEFPKEGPSILRIQQVVRGDSAAYFCASSPSETGRHEQYFGPGTRLTVT.

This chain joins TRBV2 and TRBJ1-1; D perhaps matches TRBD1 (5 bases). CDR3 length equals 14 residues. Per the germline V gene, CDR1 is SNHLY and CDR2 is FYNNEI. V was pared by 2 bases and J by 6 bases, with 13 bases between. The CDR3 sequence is CASSERGWRAEAFF. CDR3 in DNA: TGTGCCAGCAGTGAACGGGGGTGGCGCGCTGAAGCTTTCTTT.

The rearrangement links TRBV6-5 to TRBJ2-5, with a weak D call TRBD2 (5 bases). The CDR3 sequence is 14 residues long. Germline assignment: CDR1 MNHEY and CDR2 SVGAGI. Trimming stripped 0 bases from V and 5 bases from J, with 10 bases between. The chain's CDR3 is CASSYSTLGETQYF. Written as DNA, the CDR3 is TGTGCCAGCAGTTACTCGACACTAGGCGAGACCCAGTACTTC.

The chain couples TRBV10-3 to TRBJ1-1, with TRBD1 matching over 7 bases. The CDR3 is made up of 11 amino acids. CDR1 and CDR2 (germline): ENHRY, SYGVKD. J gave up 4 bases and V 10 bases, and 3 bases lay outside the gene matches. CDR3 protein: CATSGGTEAFF. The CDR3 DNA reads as TGTGCCACCTCAGGGGGCACTGAAGCTTTCTTT.

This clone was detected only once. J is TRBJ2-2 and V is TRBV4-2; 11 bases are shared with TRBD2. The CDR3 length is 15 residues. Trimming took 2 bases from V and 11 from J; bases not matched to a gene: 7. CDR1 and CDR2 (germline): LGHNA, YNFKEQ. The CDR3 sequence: CASSQPGTSGVELFF. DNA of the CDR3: TGTGCCAGCAGCCAACCCGGGACTAGCGGTGTTGAGCTGTTTTTT.

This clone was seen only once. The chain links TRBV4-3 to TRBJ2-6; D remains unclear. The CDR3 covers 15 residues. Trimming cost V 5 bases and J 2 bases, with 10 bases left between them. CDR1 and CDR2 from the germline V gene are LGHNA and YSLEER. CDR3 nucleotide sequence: TGCGCCAGCAGCAACGACCGGGCTGGGGCCAACGTCCTGACTTTC. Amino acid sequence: CASSNDRAGANVLTF.

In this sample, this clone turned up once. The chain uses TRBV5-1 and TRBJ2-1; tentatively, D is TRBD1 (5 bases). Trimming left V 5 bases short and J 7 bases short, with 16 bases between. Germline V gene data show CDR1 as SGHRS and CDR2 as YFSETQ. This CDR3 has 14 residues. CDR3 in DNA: TGCGCCAGCAGAGGAGACAGTAATGTGAATGAGCAGTTCTTC. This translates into CASRGDSNVNEQFF.

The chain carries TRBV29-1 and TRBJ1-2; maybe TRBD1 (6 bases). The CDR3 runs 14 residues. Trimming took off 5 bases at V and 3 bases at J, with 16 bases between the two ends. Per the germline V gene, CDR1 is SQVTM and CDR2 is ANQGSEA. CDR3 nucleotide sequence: TGCAGCGTTAATCAGGGGTCAGGGGACTATGGCTACACCTTC. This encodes CSVNQGSGDYGYTF.

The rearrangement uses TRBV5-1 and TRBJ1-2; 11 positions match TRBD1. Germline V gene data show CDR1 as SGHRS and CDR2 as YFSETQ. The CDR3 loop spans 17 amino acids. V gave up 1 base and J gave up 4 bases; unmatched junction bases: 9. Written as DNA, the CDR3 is TGCGCCAGCAGCTTGACCCGGACAGGGGGCGAGAGCTATGGCTACACCTTC. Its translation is CASSLTRTGGESYGYTF.

CDR3 bases: TGCGCCAGCAGCCAAAGCAGCGGGAGCTCCTACAATGAGCAGTTCTTC. Translation gives CASSQSSGSSYNEQFF. V usage is TRBV4-1 and J usage is TRBJ2-1; TRBD2 aligns across 8 bases. J gave up 0 bases and V 2 bases, and 3 bases lay outside the gene matches. Germline V gene sequence: CDR1 MGHRA, CDR2 YSYEKL. The CDR3 is made up of 16 amino acids.

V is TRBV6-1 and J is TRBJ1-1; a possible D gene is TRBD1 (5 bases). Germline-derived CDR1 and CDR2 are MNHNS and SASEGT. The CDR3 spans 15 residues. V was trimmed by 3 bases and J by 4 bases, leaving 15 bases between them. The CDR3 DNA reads TGTGCCAGCAGTGAGCACCGGGGGGGTAGCACTGAAGCTTTCTTT. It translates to CASSEHRGGSTEAFF.

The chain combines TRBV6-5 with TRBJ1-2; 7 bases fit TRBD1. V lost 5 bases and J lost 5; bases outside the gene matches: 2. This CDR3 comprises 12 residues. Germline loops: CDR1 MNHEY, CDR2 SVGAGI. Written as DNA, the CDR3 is TGTGCCAGCAGTATACAGGGGTATGGCTACACCTTC. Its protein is CASSIQGYGYTF.

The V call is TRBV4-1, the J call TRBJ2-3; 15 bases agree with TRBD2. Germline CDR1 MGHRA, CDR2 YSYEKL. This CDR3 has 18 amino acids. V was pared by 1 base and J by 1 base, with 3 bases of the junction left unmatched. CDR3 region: CASSQVGLAGGGTDTQYF. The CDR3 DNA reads TGCGCCAGCAGCCAAGTAGGACTAGCGGGGGGGGGCACAGATACGCAGTATTTT.

The CDR3 coding sequence is TGTGCCAGCAGTTACTCTTCGTGGACACACAATCAGCCCCAGCATTTT. Protein: CASSYSSWTHNQPQHF. The chain links TRBV6-5 to TRBJ1-5, with a weak D call TRBD1 (5 bases). This CDR3 spans 16 amino acids. V was shortened by 0 bases and J by 3 bases, with 12 bases between the two germline ends. Germline CDR1 MNHEY, CDR2 SVGAGI.

The CDR3 DNA sequence: TGCGCCAGCAGCCAACACCCCGGCGGGGGGAATTACAATGAGCAGTTCTTC. Encoded protein: CASSQHPGGGNYNEQFF. The J gene is TRBJ2-1, the V gene TRBV5-1, with TRBD2 identical over 8 bases. CDR3 length equals 17 residues. V was clipped by 4 bases and J by 4 bases; unmatched bases: 13. Germline V gene sequence: CDR1 SGHRS, CDR2 YFSETQ.

CDR3 bases: TGTGCCAGCAGCCGACAGGGGAGGGCGAACACTGAAGCTTTCTTT. As protein: CASSRQGRANTEAFF. This sequence joins TRBV7-2 and TRBJ1-1; 8 bases align to TRBD1. Germline assignment: CDR1 SGHTA and CDR2 FQGNSA. The CDR3 has 15 amino acids. After removal of 5 bases from V and 1 base from J, the junction contained 6 bases not matched to a gene.